A single T cell receptor beta chain is shown here with its context. What it recognizes is unknown. Time point in this sample: baseline, week 1 (first vaccination visit). Treatment described: pre-vaccination baseline after standard-of-care therapy. The CDR3 is made up of 15 amino acids. The germline V gene has CDR1 SEHNR and CDR2 FQNEAQ (reference sequence). The V and J ends lost 1 base and 1 base respectively, with 10 bases between them. Sequenced by immunoSEQ multiplex PCR; TCRdb stores in-frame clones only, minus some. Of roughly 70,000 clones listed, 80% to 90% are singletons. The record originates from a study of a mutant IDH1 vaccine in newly diagnosed glioma. Study-wide results and caveats: Vaccine-induced immune responses occurred in more than 80% of patients.

The J gene is TRBJ2-5, the V gene TRBV7-9; a possible D gene is TRBD1 (6 bases). The TCR originated in a man aged 25-40 years with glioma. Sequenced here: PBMCs, sampled from a glioma patient treated with radiotherapy, temozolomide or both. The DNA of the CDR3 is TGTGCCAGCAGCTTAGTCAGGGGATCCCAAGAGACCCAGTACTTC. This translates into CASSLVRGSQETQYF.